Listed below are T cell receptor beta chains from one sample, sequenced in a study of blood T cells in healthy people across ages. TCRdb re-called the 5' RACE reads with MiXCR, one entry per CDR3 protein. The profile shows almost 550,000 distinct CDR3 sequences, about 24% of them singletons. In addition, the sample was reused for a study of T cells of mothers and their children.

The sample taken for sequencing was blood. These TCRs come from a boy younger than 18 in good health. Both conserved end residues are part of each CDR3. D genes are given only for firm matches. Clone size is stated in some rows and not others, as once, few, many or a class when expanded.

j_call: TRBJ1-2; d_call: TRBD1; clone_size: .; v_call: TRBV20-1; cdr3_aa: CSATGQDNYGYTF; cdr3_nt: TGCAGTGCTACAGGACAGGACAACTATGGCTACACCTTC
j_call: TRBJ2-5; d_call: TRBD2; clone_size: .; v_call: TRBV20-1; cdr3_aa: CSANGASGIETQYF; cdr3_nt: TGCAGTGCAAATGGGGCTAGCGGGATTGAGACCCAGTACTTC
j_call: TRBJ2-7; d_call: .; clone_size: .; v_call: TRBV10-3; cdr3_aa: CAISEFPYEQYF; cdr3_nt: TGTGCCATCAGTGAGTTTCCCTACGAGCAGTACTTC
j_call: TRBJ2-7; d_call: TRBD2; clone_size: .; v_call: TRBV12-3/TRBV12-4; cdr3_aa: CASSPLLGTSVHYEQYF; cdr3_nt: TGTGCCAGCAGCCCCCTGCTCGGGACTAGCGTCCACTACGAGCAGTACTTC
j_call: TRBJ2-2; d_call: .; clone_size: few; v_call: TRBV14; cdr3_aa: CASSLLGQRSGTGELFF; cdr3_nt: TGTGCCAGCAGCCTACTGGGACAAAGATCGGGCACCGGGGAGCTGTTTTTT
j_call: TRBJ2-7; d_call: TRBD1; clone_size: many; v_call: TRBV7-2; cdr3_aa: CASSGTGSSYEQYF; cdr3_nt: TGTGCCAGCAGCGGGACAGGGTCATCCTACGAGCAGTACTTC
j_call: TRBJ2-2; d_call: .; clone_size: many; v_call: TRBV28; cdr3_aa: CASSLYPGELFF; cdr3_nt: TGTGCCAGCAGTTTATATCCCGGGGAGCTGTTTTTT
j_call: TRBJ2-7; d_call: .; clone_size: few; v_call: TRBV27; cdr3_aa: CASSPLGNEQYF; cdr3_nt: TGTGCCAGCAGTCCCCTCGGGAACGAGCAGTACTTC
j_call: TRBJ2-1; d_call: .; clone_size: few; v_call: TRBV27; cdr3_aa: CASGDRGNEQFF; cdr3_nt: TGTGCCAGCGGGGACCGGGGCAATGAGCAGTTCTTC
j_call: TRBJ1-6; d_call: .; clone_size: .; v_call: TRBV5-1; cdr3_aa: CASSLGQLDSPLHF; cdr3_nt: TGCGCCAGCAGCTTGGGACAGCTAGATTCACCCCTCCACTTT